This TCR beta chain was retrieved from a study of blood T cell repertoires in COVID-19. About the study: COVID-19 samples collected from the United States, Italy and Spain covered acute and convalescent phases. Sample material is recorded as cDNA or gDNA derived from T cells, B-cell-depleted T cells, or PBMCs.

Authors' analysis steps: From reference gene primer amplification, estimates of nucleated cell counts were derived. Data came from immunoSEQ multiplex PCR; TCRdb stores just in-frame clones and leaves some out. The V and J calls and the clone size are those of that table, but D and trimming were determined from the DNA. Of 70,000 to 100,000 clones listed, almost 85% were seen once; the top ten hold around 7.2%. This CDR3 has 12 residues. After removal of 0 bases from V and 7 bases from J, the junction contained 3 bases not matched to a gene. CDR1 and CDR2 (germline): GTSNPN, SVGIG (reference sequence).

Sequencing was done on a sample of peripheral blood. This rearrangement joins TRBV30 to TRBJ2-7; 7 nucleotides align to TRBD1. The clonotype comes from a man aged 45-65 years with active or convalescent COVID-19. CDR3: CAWSVQGLEQYF. The CDR3 bases are TGTGCCTGGAGTGTACAGGGGCTGGAGCAGTACTTC.